This T cell receptor beta chain emerged from a study of shared clonotypes between healthy human individuals. Study background: Samples came from a couple of female and a few male donors aged 18 to 49.

Terminally differentiated effector memory CD45RA+ cells were left out of the naive CD8 fraction, which was CD45RO-negative and positively selected for CCR7. Some clones are missing from TCRdb's copy, which holds only in-frame ones; the method was immunoSEQ multiplex PCR. Of approximately 1.9 million clones in the sample, 90% to 95% are singletons; the top ten hold about 1.6%. The sequence derives from a man between 18 and 35 years old in good health. Some clones in this sample may be carry-over from other donors' samples. Sequencing input: naive CD8+ T cells from PBMCs.

DNA for the CDR3: TGTGCCAGCAGTTCCCATAGCTCCTACAATGAGCAGTTCTTC. Translation: CASSSHSSYNEQFF. V is TRBV27 and J is TRBJ2-1; D is unclear. The V and J ends lost 4 bases and 0 bases respectively, with 7 bases between them. The CDR3 totals 14 residues. Germline CDR1 is MNHEY and CDR2 is SMNVEV (reference sequence).